The T cell receptor beta chain under discussion was sequenced for a study of T cells in localized non-small cell lung cancer. After removal of 6 bases from V and 1 base from J, the junction contained 5 bases not matched to a gene. Germline V gene lookup returns CDR1 MGHRA and CDR2 YSYEKL. This CDR3 contains 15 residues. Study results and limitations: Median detection of top 100 tumor clones in adjacent lung was approximately 50 clones. Tumor trailed uninvolved adjacent lung in T cell clonality, which peaked there. As only one tumor region underwent sequencing, heterogeneity remains possible. Higher adjacent-lung clonality was associated with shorter survival.

In regard to this clone: Its antigen is not known.

Using immunoSEQ multiplex PCR, the repertoire was profiled, and TCRdb retains in-frame clones only, with some absent. The table includes about 60,000 clones, around 90% detected once. This receptor was obtained from a woman aged 35-75 years with stage I lung adenocarcinoma. This chain links TRBV4-1 with TRBJ2-3; TRBD1 aligns across 9 bases. Sequencing used peripheral blood, obtained before any cancer treatment. Here the CDR3 reads CASSRGDRGTDTQYF. In nucleotides, the CDR3 is TGCGCCAGCAGTAGGGGGGACAGGGGCACAGATACGCAGTATTTT.